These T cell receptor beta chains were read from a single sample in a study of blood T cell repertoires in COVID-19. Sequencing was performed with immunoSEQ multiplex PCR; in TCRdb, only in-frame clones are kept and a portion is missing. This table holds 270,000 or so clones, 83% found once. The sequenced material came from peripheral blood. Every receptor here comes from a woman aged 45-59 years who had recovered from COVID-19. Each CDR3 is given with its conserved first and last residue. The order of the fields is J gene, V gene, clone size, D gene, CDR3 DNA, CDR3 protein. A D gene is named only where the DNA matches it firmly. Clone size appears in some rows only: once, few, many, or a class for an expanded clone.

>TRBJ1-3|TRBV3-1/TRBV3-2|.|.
TGTGCCAGCAGTCAGAAGAAGGGAAACACCATATATTTT
CASSQKKGNTIYF
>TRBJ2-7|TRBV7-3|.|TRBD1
TGTGCCAGCAGCTCAGCAGGGGGCCGCGGCGAGCAGTACTTC
CASSSAGGRGEQYF
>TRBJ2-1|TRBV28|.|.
TGTGCCAGCAGTTCTGTCAGGGGCCGCAATGAGCAGTTCTTC
CASSSVRGRNEQFF
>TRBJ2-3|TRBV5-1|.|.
TGCGCCAGCAGCCCCGGCGGTTCCTACACAGATACGCAGTATTTT
CASSPGGSYTDTQYF
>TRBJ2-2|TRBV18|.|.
TGTGCCAGCTCAATTATTCAGGGGAACACCGGGGAGCTGTTTTTT
CASSIIQGNTGELFF
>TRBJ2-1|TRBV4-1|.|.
TGCGCCAGCAGCCAAGGAGCGGCCTACAATGAGCAGTTCTTC
CASSQGAAYNEQFF
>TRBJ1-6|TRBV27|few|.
TGTGCCAGCAGTCCCCGGGAGGATTCAGCAAAATCACCCCTCCACTTT
CASSPREDSAKSPLHF
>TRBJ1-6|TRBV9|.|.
TGTGCCAGCAGCGTAGGTGGGGGGAATTCACCCCTCCACTTT
CASSVGGGNSPLHF
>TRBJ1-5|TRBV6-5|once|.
TGTGCCAGCAGTTACTATGGGGGGGATCAGCCCCAGCATTTT
CASSYYGGDQPQHF
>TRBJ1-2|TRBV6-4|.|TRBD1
TGTGCCAGCAGTGACCCCAGGACAGGGGACTATGGCTACACCTTC
CASSDPRTGDYGYTF
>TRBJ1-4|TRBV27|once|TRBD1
TGTGCCAGCCGACCGAACCGGGACAGGGCCGAAAAACTGTTTTTT
CASRPNRDRAEKLFF
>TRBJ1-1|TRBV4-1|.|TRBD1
TGCGCCAGCAGCCTAACAAGGACAGGGGGGGCTGAAGCTTTCTTT
CASSLTRTGGAEAFF
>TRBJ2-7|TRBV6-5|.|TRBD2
TGTGCCAGCAGTTACTCGCGGGGGGCCTACGAGCAGTACTTC
CASSYSRGAYEQYF
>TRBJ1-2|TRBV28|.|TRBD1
TGTGCCAGCAGTTTCCGACAGGGGGCGGGTGGCTACACCTTC
CASSFRQGAGGYTF
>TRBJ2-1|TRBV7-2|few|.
TGTGCCAGCAGCTCTTACTTGGCGGTTGAGCAGTTCTTC
CASSSYLAVEQFF
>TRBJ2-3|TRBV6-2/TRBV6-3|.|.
TGTGCCAGCAGTTACTCGACTAGCACAGATACGCAGTATTTT
CASSYSTSTDTQYF
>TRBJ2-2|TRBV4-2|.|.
TGTGCCAGCAGCCAAGATCTCAGGGGCGAACACCGGGGAGCTGTTTTT
CASSQDLRGEHRGAVF
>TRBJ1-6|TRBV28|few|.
TGTGCCAGCACTAACAGGCTAATTAACTCACCCCTCCACTTT
CASTNRLINSPLHF
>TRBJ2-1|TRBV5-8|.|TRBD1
TGTGCCAGCAGCTTAAGGGGGCGCCTCTACAATGAGCAGTTCTTC
CASSLRGRLYNEQFF
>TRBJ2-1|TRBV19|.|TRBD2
TGTGCCAGTAGTATAGTTACAGCGGGAGGGCCCAAGCAGTTCTTC
CASSIVTAGGPKQFF
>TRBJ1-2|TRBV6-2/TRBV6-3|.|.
TGTGCCAGCAGCCACCCGGGAGACAGAGGCTACACCTTC
CASSHPGDRGYTF
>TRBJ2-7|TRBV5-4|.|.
TGTGCCAGCAGCTTTCAGGGGAGCTCCTACGAGCAGTACTTC
CASSFQGSSYEQYF
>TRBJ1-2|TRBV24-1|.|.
TGTGCCACCGGCGAAGAGGCGAATGGCTACACCTTC
CATGEEANGYTF
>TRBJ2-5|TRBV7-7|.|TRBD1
TGTGCCAGCAGCTTGGGTGTGCGACAGGGTAAAGAGACCCAGTACTTC
CASSLGVRQGKETQYF
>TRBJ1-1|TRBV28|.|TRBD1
TGTGCCAGCAGTTTCTTCCTCGGACAGGGAATGGTTACTGAAGCTTTCTTT
CASSFFLGQGMVTEAFF
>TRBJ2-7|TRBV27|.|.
TGTGCCAGCAGTCCCCCCCTGGGTCGGGGGTTTGTCAACGAGCAGTACTTC
CASSPPLGRGFVNEQYF
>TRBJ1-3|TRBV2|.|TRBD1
TGTGCCAGCCATCTGACAGGGGCTGGAAACACCATATATTTT
CASHLTGAGNTIYF
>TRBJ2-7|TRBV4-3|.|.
TGCGCCAGCAGCCAGAAGACGGGGGGCACCTACGAGCAGTACTTC
CASSQKTGGTYEQYF
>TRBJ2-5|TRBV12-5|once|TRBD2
TGTGCTAGTGCTGCGCAGAGCGGGAGATCAGAGACCCAGTACTTC
CASAAQSGRSETQYF